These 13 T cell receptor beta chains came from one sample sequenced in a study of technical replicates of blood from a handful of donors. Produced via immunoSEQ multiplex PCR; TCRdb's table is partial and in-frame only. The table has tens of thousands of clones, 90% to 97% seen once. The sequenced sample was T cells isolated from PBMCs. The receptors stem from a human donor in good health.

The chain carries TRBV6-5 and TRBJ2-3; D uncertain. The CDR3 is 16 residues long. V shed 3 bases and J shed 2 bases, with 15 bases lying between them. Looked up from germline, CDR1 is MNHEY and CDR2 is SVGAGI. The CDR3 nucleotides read TGTGCCAGCAGTTATTCTGGTGGCTGGCCCACAGATACGCAGTATTTT. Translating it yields CASSYSGGWPTDTQYF.

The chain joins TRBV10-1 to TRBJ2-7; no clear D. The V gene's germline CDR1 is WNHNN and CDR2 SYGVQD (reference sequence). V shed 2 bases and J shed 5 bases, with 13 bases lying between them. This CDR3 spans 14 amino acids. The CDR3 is CASSEQAPLHEQYF. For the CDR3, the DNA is TGCGCCAGCAGTGAGCAGGCTCCTCTGCACGAGCAGTACTTC.

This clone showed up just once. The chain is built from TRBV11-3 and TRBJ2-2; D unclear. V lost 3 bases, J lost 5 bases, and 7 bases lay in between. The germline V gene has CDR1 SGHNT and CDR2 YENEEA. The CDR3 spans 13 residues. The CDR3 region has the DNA TGTGCCAGCAGCTTCGACTTTACCGGGGAGCTGTTTTTT. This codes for CASSFDFTGELFF.

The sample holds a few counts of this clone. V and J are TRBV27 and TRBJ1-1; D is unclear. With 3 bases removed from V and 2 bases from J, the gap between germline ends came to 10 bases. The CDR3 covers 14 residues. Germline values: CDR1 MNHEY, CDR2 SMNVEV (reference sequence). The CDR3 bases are TGTGCCAGCAGTTTGTCCCAATTCAACACTGAAGCTTTCTTT. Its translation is CASSLSQFNTEAFF.

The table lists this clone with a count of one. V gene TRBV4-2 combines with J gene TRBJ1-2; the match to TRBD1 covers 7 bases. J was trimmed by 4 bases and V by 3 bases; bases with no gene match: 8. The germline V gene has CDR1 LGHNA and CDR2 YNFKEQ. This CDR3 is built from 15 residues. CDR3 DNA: TGTGCCAGCAGCCAGACAGGGATTGGGCTCTATGGCTACACCTTC. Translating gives CASSQTGIGLYGYTF.

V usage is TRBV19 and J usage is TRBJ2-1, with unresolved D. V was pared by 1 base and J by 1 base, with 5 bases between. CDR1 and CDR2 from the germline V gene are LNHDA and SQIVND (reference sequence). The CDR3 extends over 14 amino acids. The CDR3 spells CASSIGRSYNEQFF. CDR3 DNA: TGTGCCAGTAGTATAGGCAGATCCTACAATGAGCAGTTCTTC.

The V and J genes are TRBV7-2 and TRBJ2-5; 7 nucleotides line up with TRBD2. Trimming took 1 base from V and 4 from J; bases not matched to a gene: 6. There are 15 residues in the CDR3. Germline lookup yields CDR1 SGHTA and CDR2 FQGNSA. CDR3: CASSLVAGDGETQYF. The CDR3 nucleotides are TGTGCCAGCAGCTTAGTCGCGGGAGATGGAGAGACCCAGTACTTC.

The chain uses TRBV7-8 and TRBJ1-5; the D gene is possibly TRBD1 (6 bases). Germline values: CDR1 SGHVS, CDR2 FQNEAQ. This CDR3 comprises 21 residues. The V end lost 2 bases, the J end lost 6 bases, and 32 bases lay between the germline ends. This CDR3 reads CASSLTFGDTQSGIRVQPQHF. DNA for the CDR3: TGTGCCAGCAGCTTAACGTTTGGGGACACGCAATCAGGCATTCGAGTTCAGCCCCAGCATTTT. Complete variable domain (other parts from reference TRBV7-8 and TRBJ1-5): GAGVSQSPRYKVAKRGQDVALRCDPISGHVSLFWYQQALGQGPEFLTYFQNEAQLDKSGLPSDRFFAERPEGSVSTLKIQRTQQEDSAVYLCASSLTFGDTQSGIRVQPQHFGDGTRLSIL.

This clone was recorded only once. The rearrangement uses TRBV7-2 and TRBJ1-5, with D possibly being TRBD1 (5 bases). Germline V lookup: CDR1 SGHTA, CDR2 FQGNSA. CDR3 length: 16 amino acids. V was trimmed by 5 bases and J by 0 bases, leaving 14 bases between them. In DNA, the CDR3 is TGTGCCAGCAGCCCAATCGGGGGGTTTAGCAATCAGCCCCAGCATTTT. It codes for CASSPIGGFSNQPQHF.

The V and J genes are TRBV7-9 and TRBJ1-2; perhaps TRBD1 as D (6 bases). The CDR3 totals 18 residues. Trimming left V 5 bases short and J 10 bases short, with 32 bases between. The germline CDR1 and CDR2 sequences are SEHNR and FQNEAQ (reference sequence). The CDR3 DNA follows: TGTGCCAGCAGCCTATACACTGCCAGGACAGCGTATGGGGCTTACTACACCTTC. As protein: CASSLYTARTAYGAYYTF.

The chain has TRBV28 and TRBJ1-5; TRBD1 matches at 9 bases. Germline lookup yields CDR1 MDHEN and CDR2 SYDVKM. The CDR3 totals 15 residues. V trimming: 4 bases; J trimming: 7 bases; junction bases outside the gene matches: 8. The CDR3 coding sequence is TGTGCCAGCAGTTCGGACAGGGGTCAGGGGCAGCCCCAGCATTTT. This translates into CASSSDRGQGQPQHF.

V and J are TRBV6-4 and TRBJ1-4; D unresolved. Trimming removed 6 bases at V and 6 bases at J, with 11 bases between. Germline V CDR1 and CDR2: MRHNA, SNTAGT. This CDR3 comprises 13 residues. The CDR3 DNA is TGTGCCAGCAGCGTAAAGTCGGATGAAAAACTGTTTTTT. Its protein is CASSVKSDEKLFF.

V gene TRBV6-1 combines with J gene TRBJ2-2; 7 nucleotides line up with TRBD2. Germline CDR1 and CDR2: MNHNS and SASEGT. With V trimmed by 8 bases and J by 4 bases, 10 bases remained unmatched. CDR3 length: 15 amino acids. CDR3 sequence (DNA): TGTGCCAGCTTAAGCGGGGCTGCTTTCACCGGGGAGCTGTTTTTT. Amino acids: CASLSGAAFTGELFF.